This T cell receptor beta chain was identified during a study of vaccination and CD4 T cells after COVID-19. Indicated treatment: roughly nine-day PBMC culture with coronavirus spike peptide pools or control peptides (ViraFEST assay). Negative selection yielded CD4+ T cells from day-10 cultures. With the Oncomine TCR Beta short-read assay, DNA from cultured CD4+ T cells was sequenced. MiXCR, run by TCRdb on the PCR reads, gives a single entry per CDR3 protein. Of roughly 20,000 distinct CDR3 sequences in the sample, roughly 50% were seen once. Comment on this clonotype: Its antigen is unidentified.

Overall study findings and caveats: With convalescent patients, a median about 84% of reactive clones emerged solely after vaccination.

This clonotype originated in a human donor who had recovered from COVID-19. The specimen was CD4+ T cells from blood, cultured in vitro.

CDR3 coding DNA: TGTGCCAGCCTTTACAGGGTGGCGACCGGGGAGCTGTTTTTT. Amino acids: CASLYRVATGELFF. The V gene is TRBV2, the J gene TRBJ2-2; TRBD1 is a possible D gene (6 bases). V shed 8 bases and J shed 5 bases, with 15 bases lying between them. The CDR3 consists of 14 residues. The V gene's germline CDR1 is SNHLY and CDR2 FYNNEI. The full variable domain, completed using reference TRBV2 and TRBJ2-2, is EPEVTQTPSHQVTQMGQEVILRCVPISNHLYFYWYRQILGQKVEFLVSFYNNEISEKSEIFDDQFSVERPDGSNFTLKIRSTKLEDSAMYFCASLYRVATGELFFGEGSRLTVL.